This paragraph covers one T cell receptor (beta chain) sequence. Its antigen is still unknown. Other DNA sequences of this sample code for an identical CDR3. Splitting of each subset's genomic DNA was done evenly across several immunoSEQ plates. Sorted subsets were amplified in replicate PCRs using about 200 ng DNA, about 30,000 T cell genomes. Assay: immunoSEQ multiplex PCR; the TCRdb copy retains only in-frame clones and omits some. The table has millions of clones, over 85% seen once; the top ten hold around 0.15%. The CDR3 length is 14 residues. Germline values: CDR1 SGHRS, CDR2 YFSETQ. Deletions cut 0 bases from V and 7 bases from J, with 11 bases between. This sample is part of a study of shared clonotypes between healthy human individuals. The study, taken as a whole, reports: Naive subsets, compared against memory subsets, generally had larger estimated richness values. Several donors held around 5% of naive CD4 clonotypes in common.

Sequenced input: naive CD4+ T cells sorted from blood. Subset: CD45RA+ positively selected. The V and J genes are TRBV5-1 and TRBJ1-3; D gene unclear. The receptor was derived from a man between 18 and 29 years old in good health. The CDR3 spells CASSLDGSGNTIYF. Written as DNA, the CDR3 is TGCGCCAGCAGCTTGGACGGGTCGGGTAACACCATATATTTT.